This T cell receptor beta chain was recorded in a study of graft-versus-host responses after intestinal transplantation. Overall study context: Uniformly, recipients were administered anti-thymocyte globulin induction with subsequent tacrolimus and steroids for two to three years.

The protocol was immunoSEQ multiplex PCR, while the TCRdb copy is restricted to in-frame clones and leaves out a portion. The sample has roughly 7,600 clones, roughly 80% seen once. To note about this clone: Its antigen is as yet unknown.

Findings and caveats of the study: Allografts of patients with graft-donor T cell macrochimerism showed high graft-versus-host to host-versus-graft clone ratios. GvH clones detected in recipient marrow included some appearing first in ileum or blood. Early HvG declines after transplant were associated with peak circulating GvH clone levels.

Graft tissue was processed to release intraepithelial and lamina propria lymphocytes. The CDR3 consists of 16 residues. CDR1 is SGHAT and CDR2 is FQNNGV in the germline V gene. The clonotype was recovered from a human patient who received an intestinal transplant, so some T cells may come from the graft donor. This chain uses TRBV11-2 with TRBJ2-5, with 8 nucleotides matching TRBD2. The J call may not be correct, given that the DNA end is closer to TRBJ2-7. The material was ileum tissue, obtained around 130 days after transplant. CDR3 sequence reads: CASSLVTSGPAHEQYF. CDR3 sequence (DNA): TGTGCCAGCAGCTTAGTCACTAGCGGCCCGGCCCACGAGCAGTACTTC.